The 12 T cell receptor beta chains presented below share a single source sample, sequenced in a study of blood T cell repertoires in COVID-19. Method: immunoSEQ multiplex PCR; TCRdb's copy keeps in-frame clones and lacks some. The sample contains 150,000 to 200,000 clones, approximately 92% of which appear only once. The sequenced sample was peripheral blood. These receptors were collected from a man under 40 with COVID-19, enrolled during active disease.

The chain uses TRBV4-3 and TRBJ2-1; unclear D gene. Germline V lookup: CDR1 LGHNA, CDR2 YSLEER. CDR3 length equals 12 residues. V was shortened by 1 base and J by 11 bases, with 9 bases between the two germline ends. The CDR3 spells CASSQGHSQQFF. The CDR3 bases are TGCGCCAGCAGCCAAGGGCACAGCCAGCAGTTCTTC.

The rearrangement links TRBV28 to TRBJ1-6; D remains unclear. The CDR3 is 14 residues long. Germline CDR1 and CDR2: MDHEN and SYDVKM. The germline V and J ends were trimmed by 5 bases and 6 bases, with 11 bases remaining between them. CDR3 in DNA: TGTGCCAGCAGTCCCGCCGGAGGTAATTCACCCCTCCACTTT. It translates to CASSPAGGNSPLHF.

The chain carries TRBV2 and TRBJ1-4, with D possibly matching TRBD1 (6 bases). The V and J ends lost 11 bases and 8 bases respectively, with 15 bases between them. Germline values: CDR1 SNHLY, CDR2 FYNNEI. The CDR3 totals 12 residues. The CDR3 loop is CAQQGPGEKLFF. The CDR3 nucleotides are TGTGCCCAACAGGGTCCGGGGGAAAAACTGTTTTTT.

The chain combines TRBV2 with TRBJ2-1; tentatively, D is TRBD2 (6 bases). Germline V CDR1 and CDR2: SNHLY, FYNNEI. There are 15 residues in the CDR3. V lost 3 bases, J lost 4 bases, and 13 bases lay in between. In DNA, the CDR3 is TGTGCCAGCAGTGAGGAAGCGGGCCTTTACAATGAGCAGTTCTTC. Translated: CASSEEAGLYNEQFF.

The V gene is TRBV11-2, the J gene TRBJ2-2; D call uncertain. Trimming took 2 bases from V and 6 from J, leaving 10 bases between them. Germline CDR1 and CDR2: SGHAT and FQNNGV. CDR3 size: 14 residues. The CDR3 here is CASSLRYSAGELFF. The DNA of the CDR3 is TGTGCCAGCAGCTTAAGATATTCGGCCGGGGAGCTGTTTTTT.

V usage is TRBV28 and J usage is TRBJ1-2; D gene unclear. CDR1 is MDHEN, CDR2 SYDVKM, per germline. V was clipped by 2 bases and J by 0 bases, with 10 bases between them. The CDR3 covers 15 residues. The CDR3 spells CASSLIPVANYGYTF. In nucleotides, the CDR3 is TGTGCCAGCAGTTTAATACCCGTAGCTAACTATGGCTACACCTTC.

J is TRBJ2-7 and V is TRBV2; possible D gene TRBD2, 8 bases. The CDR3 is made up of 14 amino acids. Per the germline V gene, CDR1 is SNHLY and CDR2 is FYNNEI. Trimming cost V 7 bases and J 3 bases, with 16 bases left between them. The CDR3: CASNSGTVYYEQYF. CDR3 sequence (DNA): TGTGCCAGCAATAGCGGGACAGTCTACTACGAGCAGTACTTC.

V usage is TRBV28 and J usage is TRBJ1-4, with D possibly matching TRBD1 (5 bases). The germline gives CDR1 MDHEN, CDR2 SYDVKM. V was trimmed by 6 bases and J by 8 bases, leaving 13 bases between them. The CDR3 consists of 13 residues. The CDR3 here is CASSYRIPEKLFF. The CDR3 region has the DNA TGTGCCAGCAGCTACAGGATTCCGGAAAAACTGTTTTTT.

This chain links TRBV20-1 with TRBJ2-1; tentatively, D is TRBD2 (6 bases). V was shortened by 3 bases and J by 6 bases, with 18 bases between the two germline ends. Germline lookup yields CDR1 DFQATT and CDR2 SNEGSKA (reference sequence). The CDR3 totals 15 residues. CDR3: CSASSETSGPNEQFF. CDR3 sequence (DNA): TGCAGTGCTAGTTCCGAGACTAGTGGTCCCAATGAGCAGTTCTTC.

CDR3: CASSLRTVNTEAFF. In nucleotides, the CDR3 is TGCGCCAGCAGCCTCCGTACGGTGAACACTGAAGCTTTCTTT. The chain joins TRBV4-3 to TRBJ1-1; D is uncertain. The V and J ends lost 4 bases and 0 bases respectively, with 9 bases between them. CDR1 LGHNA and CDR2 YSLEER come from the germline V gene. The CDR3 totals 14 residues.

The gene calls are TRBV24-1 and TRBJ2-2; a weak D match, TRBD1 (6 bases). This CDR3 spans 14 amino acids. Germline values: CDR1 KGHDR, CDR2 SFDVKD. V was pared by 4 bases and J by 6 bases, with 11 bases between. DNA of the CDR3: TGTGCCACCAGTGACCTAACAGGGTCCGGGGAGCTGTTTTTT. It specifies CATSDLTGSGELFF.

The chain has TRBV4-3 and TRBJ2-2; 14 bases match TRBD2. Germline CDR1 is LGHNA and CDR2 is YSLEER. With 4 bases clipped from V and 0 bases from J, the junction kept 10 bases outside the gene matches. The CDR3 totals 20 residues. CDR3 loop: CASSPGLGTSGRANTGELFF. CDR3 DNA sequence: TGCGCCAGCAGCCCAGGCCTCGGGACTAGCGGGAGAGCGAACACCGGGGAGCTGTTTTTT.